Below, 21 T cell receptor beta chains from the same sample are listed, as sequenced in a study of regulatory T cells in long-lasting Graves disease. Sample time point: newly diagnosed GD, antithyroid drugs for less than 3 months. PBMCs were the source of the RNA used for TCR sequencing. The TCR beta library used iRepertoire HTBI primers with Arm-PCR amplification of CDR3. MiXCR was run by TCRdb on the multiplex PCR reads, yielding one entry per CDR3 protein. This table has 560,000 or so distinct CDR3 sequences, 15% to 20% appearing once. The sample was also reused in another study, on T cells in Graves' hyperthyroidism and ophthalmopathy.

The material sequenced was peripheral blood mononuclear cells (PBMCs), taken at new diagnosis, from a patient treated with antithyroid drugs. The source is a man between 18 and 29 years old with Graves disease.

Regarding this clonotype: A read error may explain this, as a much larger clone is one base away. This rearrangement joins TRBV12-3 or TRBV12-4 to TRBJ1-2; TRBD1 matches at 7 bases. The ends lost 7 bases at V and 8 bases at J; junction bases unmatched: 16. The CDR3 extends over 15 amino acids. The CDR3 sequence is CASTRGSNRGGGYTF. Written as DNA, the CDR3 is TGTGCCAGCACCCGCGGATCCAACAGGGGAGGGGGCTACACCTTC.

The genes are TRBV20-1 and TRBJ2-7; tentative D call: TRBD1 (6 bases). Germline V CDR1 and CDR2: DFQATT, SNEGSKA (reference sequence). The CDR3 runs 12 residues. Trimming stripped 1 base from V and 3 bases from J, with 7 bases between. The CDR3 protein is CSARGGGYEQYF. CDR3 DNA: TGCAGTGCTAGAGGAGGGGGCTACGAGCAGTACTTC.

At least ten counts were recorded for this clonotype. This chain joins TRBV6-1 and TRBJ2-7; TRBD2 might be the D (6 bases). Between the trimmed V and J ends, which lost 7 bases and 4 bases, there was a span of 17 bases. Per the germline V gene, CDR1 is MNHNS and CDR2 is SASEGT. The CDR3 covers 14 residues. In DNA, the CDR3 is TGTGCCAGCACCCGCCCCAAGGGGAGGTACGAGCAGTACTTC. Protein: CASTRPKGRYEQYF.

There are many counts of this clonotype. CDR3 protein: CASSLAFGELFF. The DNA for the CDR3 is TGTGCCAGCAGCTTAGCTTTCGGGGAGCTGTTTTTT. J is TRBJ2-2 and V is TRBV7-6; no definite D call. Germline-derived CDR1 and CDR2 are SGHVS and FNYEAQ. This CDR3 spans 12 amino acids. Between the trimmed V and J ends, which lost 0 bases and 7 bases, there was a span of 3 bases.

With respect to this clonotype: Given a much more abundant clone one base away, this may be a read error. V gene TRBV7-9 combines with J gene TRBJ2-5, with D maybe TRBD2 (7 bases). From germline, CDR1 is SEHNR and CDR2 FQNEAQ (reference sequence). CDR3 length: 15 residues. This chain's CDR3 is CVSSLNQGREATQYF. Written as DNA, the CDR3 is TGTGTCAGCAGCTTAAATCAGGGGAGGGAAGCGACCCAGTACTTC.

This clonotype was detected many times. The genes are TRBV6-1 and TRBJ2-3; 9 bases map to TRBD2. The CDR3 covers 17 residues. Trimming took 1 base from V and 5 from J; bases not matched to a gene: 10. In germline, CDR1 is MNHNS, CDR2 SASEGT. CDR3 region: CASSEETSGYFGDTQYF. In DNA form, the CDR3 reads TGTGCCAGCAGTGAAGAAACTAGCGGGTACTTTGGAGATACGCAGTATTTT.

The sample holds many counts of this clonotype. The chain recombines TRBV27 with TRBJ2-1; 11 bases are shared with TRBD2. The CDR3 totals 17 residues. Per germline, CDR1 MNHEY and CDR2 SMNVEV (reference sequence). Germline trimming cut 5 bases from V and 2 bases from J; bases unmatched to any gene: 8. CDR3 sequence reads: CASSQTGTSGPYNEQFF. CDR3 coding DNA: TGTGCCAGCAGTCAAACAGGGACTAGCGGTCCCTACAATGAGCAGTTCTTC.

This sequence joins TRBV20-1 and TRBJ1-5; D may be TRBD1 (6 bases). CDR1 DFQATT and CDR2 SNEGSKA come from the germline V gene (reference sequence). CDR3 length equals 16 residues. V was clipped by 3 bases and J by 0 bases, with 15 bases between them. The CDR3 sequence is CSARPHRDISNQPQHF. The DNA of the CDR3 is TGCAGTGCTAGGCCCCACAGGGACATTAGCAATCAGCCCCAGCATTTT.

Many counts were recorded for this clonotype. The chain couples TRBV27 to TRBJ2-2; 12 bases fit TRBD1. The germline CDR1 and CDR2 sequences are MNHEY and SMNVEV (reference sequence). V lost 5 bases, J lost 3 bases, and 7 bases stayed unmatched. This CDR3 is 17 amino acids long. The CDR3 DNA reads as TGTGCCAGCAGTCCCCGGGACAGGGGGCTTCACACCGGGGAGCTGTTTTTT. This sequence encodes CASSPRDRGLHTGELFF.

Many counts were recorded for this clonotype. V usage is TRBV28 and J usage is TRBJ2-1; possibly TRBD1 for D (5 bases). Germline CDR1 and CDR2: MDHEN and SYDVKM. V lost 2 bases, J lost 3 bases, and 8 bases lay in between. CDR3 length: 14 amino acids. In DNA form, the CDR3 reads TGTGCCAGCAGTTTACCCGACAGCTACAATGAGCAGTTCTTC. Translated: CASSLPDSYNEQFF.

The rearrangement links TRBV4-2 to TRBJ1-5; D unresolved. V lost 0 bases and J lost 7, with 7 bases in between. CDR3 size: 13 residues. Looked up from germline, CDR1 is LGHNA and CDR2 is YNFKEQ. The CDR3 DNA reads as TGTGCCAGCAGCCAAGAGCTAGAGCAGCCCCAGCATTTT. This sequence encodes CASSQELEQPQHF.

This clonotype was counted ten times or more. This chain connects TRBV29-1 to TRBJ2-5, with a possible D match to TRBD1 (5 bases). V dropped 7 bases and J dropped 1 base, with 10 bases sitting between them. CDR1 and CDR2 from the germline V gene are SQVTM and ANQGSEA. The CDR3 consists of 12 residues. The CDR3 DNA is TGCAGCGCCGGACATATCCAAGAGACCCAGTACTTC. Amino acid sequence: CSAGHIQETQYF. The full variable domain, in which reference TRBV29-1 and TRBJ2-5 provide the parts outside the CDR3, is SAVISQKPSRDICQRGTSLTIQCQVDSQVTMMFWYRQQPGQSLTLIATANQGSEATYESGFVIDKFPISRPNLTFSTLTVSNMSPEDSSIYLCSAGHIQETQYFGPGTRLLVL.

The chain links TRBV27 to TRBJ1-6; perhaps TRBD1 as D (5 bases). V lost 6 bases to trimming and J lost 3 bases, with 18 bases between them. This CDR3 has 17 amino acids. The germline V gene encodes CDR1 MNHEY and CDR2 SMNVEV (reference sequence). The CDR3 is CASSSAPTAIYNSPLHF. In DNA form, the CDR3 reads TGTGCCAGCAGCTCAGCCCCGACAGCCATCTATAATTCACCCCTCCACTTT.

This clonotype showed up just a few times. The rearrangement uses TRBV28 and TRBJ1-6; 9 nucleotides align to TRBD1. CDR1 and CDR2 from the germline V gene are MDHEN and SYDVKM. This CDR3 has 16 amino acids. Trimming cost V 10 bases and J 6 bases; bases outside gene matches: 13. Here the CDR3 reads CATGQGKFSRNSPLHF. The CDR3 DNA sequence: TGTGCCACAGGACAGGGGAAATTTTCACGTAATTCACCCCTCCACTTT.

This clonotype came up many times. This rearrangement joins TRBV28 to TRBJ1-2; D is uncertain. Germline CDR1 and CDR2: MDHEN and SYDVKM. V lost 3 bases to trimming and J lost 4 bases, with 6 bases between them. The CDR3 contains 12 residues. In DNA form, the CDR3 reads TGTGCCAGCAGTTTGAATGTCTATGGCTACACCTTC. Protein: CASSLNVYGYTF.

This clonotype was recorded many times. The rearrangement links TRBV11-3 to TRBJ2-2; D is possibly TRBD2 (6 bases). Trimming shortened V by 5 bases and J by 4 bases, and 26 bases separated the two germline ends. Germline V gene sequence: CDR1 SGHNT, CDR2 YENEEA. This CDR3 is 19 amino acids long. The CDR3 here is CASSPPVRPNAGSTGELFF. The CDR3 DNA sequence: TGTGCCAGCAGCCCACCTGTCAGGCCAAATGCCGGGAGCACCGGGGAGCTGTTTTTT.

This clonotype has at least ten counts. This chain connects TRBV10-3 to TRBJ1-2; 7 bases line up with TRBD1. With 10 bases clipped from V and 7 bases from J, the junction kept 12 bases outside the gene matches. Germline CDR1 is ENHRY and CDR2 is SYGVKD. The CDR3 runs 13 residues. The chain's CDR3 is CATQGGRAGGYTF. CDR3 DNA: TGTGCCACCCAAGGGGGCCGGGCTGGTGGCTACACCTTC.

There are a few counts of this clonotype. The chain employs TRBV7-9 and TRBJ1-4, with a tentative D call TRBD1 (5 bases). Trimming removed 1 base from V and 7 bases from J, with 22 bases in between. CDR3 length equals 18 residues. CDR1 SEHNR and CDR2 FQNEAQ come from the germline V gene (reference sequence). The CDR3 sequence is CASSLVGTRIGIGEKLFF. In nucleotides, the CDR3 is TGTGCCAGCAGCTTAGTGGGGACGAGGATTGGGATAGGTGAAAAACTGTTTTTT.

CDR3 sequence reads: CSARDLKRGETQYF. In nucleotides, the CDR3 is TGCAGTGCTAGAGATCTAAAGAGGGGCGAGACCCAGTACTTC. The J gene is TRBJ2-5, the V gene TRBV20-1; the D gene could be TRBD1 or TRBD2 (5 bases each). The germline gives CDR1 DFQATT, CDR2 SNEGSKA (reference sequence). The V gene lost 0 bases and the J gene lost 5 bases, with 13 bases spanning the gap. The CDR3 has 14 residues.

V and J are TRBV7-9 and TRBJ2-1, with TRBD2 identical over 9 bases. The CDR3 has 17 residues. Germline V gene sequence: CDR1 SEHNR, CDR2 FQNEAQ (reference sequence). The ends lost 4 bases at V and 8 bases at J; junction bases unmatched: 15. The CDR3 loop is CASSSPNSGSPGDEQFF. The CDR3 nucleotides are TGTGCCAGCAGCTCCCCGAATAGCGGGAGCCCCGGGGATGAGCAGTTCTTC.

The chain has TRBV20-1 and TRBJ2-3; 9 bases are shared with TRBD2. The CDR3 length is 14 residues. V trimming: 5 bases; J trimming: 6 bases; junction bases outside the gene matches: 9. CDR1 is DFQATT, CDR2 SNEGSKA, per germline (reference sequence). The chain's CDR3 is CSAPPAGGADTQYF. The CDR3 nucleotides are TGCAGTGCTCCCCCGGCGGGAGGGGCCGATACGCAGTATTTT.